These 22 T cell receptor beta chains share one sample of origin, sequenced in a study of breast tumors, draining lymph nodes, adjacent tissues. TCRdb passed the multiplex PCR reads through MiXCR, listing each CDR3 protein once. The sample yields 9,500 to 14,000 distinct CDR3 sequences, about 50% seen once. Input material: breast tumor tissue. The receptors originated from a female donor with breast cancer. Some clones in this sample may be carry-over from other donors' samples.

This clonotype was seen a few times. V and J are TRBV2 and TRBJ2-1; 10 bases map to TRBD2. Germline-derived CDR1 and CDR2 are SNHLY and FYNNEI. The CDR3 runs 15 residues. V lost 5 bases to trimming and J lost 4 bases; unmatched junction nucleotides: 5. The CDR3 DNA reads TGTGCCAGCAGTCTAACTAGCGGGGCTTACAATGAGCAGTTCTTC. Translated, it gives CASSLTSGAYNEQFF.

This clonotype has more than one count but fewer than ten. V gene TRBV15 combines with J gene TRBJ2-1; D might be TRBD1 (6 bases). V was cut by 5 bases and J by 3 bases, with 11 bases left in between. The length of the CDR3 is 14 residues. CDR1 is LNHNV and CDR2 is YYDKDF in the germline V gene (reference sequence). CDR3 loop: CATSEDSSYNEQFF. The CDR3 DNA reads TGTGCCACCAGCGAGGACAGTAGCTACAATGAGCAGTTCTTC.

The chain couples TRBV5-1 to TRBJ2-6; TRBD1 is a possible D gene (5 bases). The CDR3 sequence is 15 residues long. V was pared by 2 bases and J by 4 bases, with 10 bases between. From germline, CDR1 is SGHRS and CDR2 YFSETQ. The CDR3 here is CASSFGHAGANVLTF. In DNA, the CDR3 is TGCGCCAGCAGCTTCGGACATGCCGGGGCCAACGTCCTGACTTTC.

This clonotype has only one observation. This chain links TRBV9 with TRBJ2-7; tentatively, D is TRBD1 (5 bases). CDR1 SGDLS and CDR2 YYNGEE come from the germline V gene. Trimming left V 4 bases short and J 2 bases short, with 13 bases between. This CDR3 contains 14 residues. CDR3: CASSSGPTAYEQYF. CDR3 DNA sequence: TGTGCCAGCAGCTCCGGGCCGACAGCCTACGAGCAGTACTTC.

The J gene is TRBJ1-2, the V gene TRBV6-1; D is perhaps TRBD1 (6 bases). Between the trimmed V and J ends, which lost 4 bases and 4 bases, there was a span of 13 bases. The germline V gene has CDR1 MNHNS and CDR2 SASEGT. The CDR3 loop spans 14 amino acids. This CDR3 reads CASSATGNGYGYTF. For the CDR3, the DNA is TGTGCCAGCAGTGCCACAGGGAACGGCTATGGCTACACCTTC.

V usage is TRBV20-1 and J usage is TRBJ1-3; no reliable D call. The V and J ends lost 5 bases and 2 bases respectively, with 4 bases between them. CDR1 is DFQATT, CDR2 SNEGSKA, per germline (reference sequence). This CDR3 is built from 11 residues. CDR3 bases: TGCAGTGCTGACACTGGAAACACCATATATTTT. Protein product: CSADTGNTIYF.

This clonotype was counted at least ten times. The chain employs TRBV3-1 and TRBJ1-3; TRBD1 is a possible D gene (5 bases). The CDR3 loop spans 14 amino acids. Deletions cut 6 bases from V and 4 bases from J, with 13 bases between. Germline CDR1 and CDR2: LGHDT and YNNKEL (reference sequence). The CDR3 DNA reads as TGTGCCAGCAGGTCCGGGACCAAGGGAAACACCATATATTTT. This gives the protein CASRSGTKGNTIYF. The full variable domain, with the rest looked up from reference TRBV3-1 and TRBJ1-3, is DTAVSQTPKYLVTQMGNDKSIKCEQNLGHDTMYWYKQDSKKFLKIMFSYNNKELIINETVPNRFSPKSPDKAHLNLHINSLELGDSAVYFCASRSGTKGNTIYFGEGSWLTVV.

The V call is TRBV20-1, the J call TRBJ2-5; 12 bases match TRBD1. J lost 1 base, V lost 1 base, and 1 base had no gene match. Germline lookup yields CDR1 DFQATT and CDR2 SNEGSKA (reference sequence). This CDR3 is 15 amino acids long. The CDR3: CSARGDRGLQETQYF. Written as DNA, the CDR3 is TGCAGTGCTAGAGGGGACAGGGGGCTCCAAGAGACCCAGTACTTC.

This clonotype was counted at least ten times. This chain links TRBV19 with TRBJ2-2, with TRBD2 as a possible D gene (6 bases). This CDR3 contains 16 residues. Germline CDR1 reads LNHDA; CDR2 reads SQIVND (reference sequence). V was clipped by 6 bases and J by 1 base, with 15 bases between them. The CDR3 loop is CASRGRWAGNTGELFF. CDR3 nucleotides: TGTGCCAGTAGGGGGAGGTGGGCGGGGAACACCGGGGAGCTGTTTTTT.

The chain uses TRBV19 and TRBJ1-2; possibly TRBD1 for D (5 bases). Germline V CDR1 and CDR2: LNHDA, SQIVND (reference sequence). V dropped 1 base and J dropped 5 bases, with 14 bases sitting between them. This CDR3 has 15 residues. The CDR3 protein is CASSIGGAGVYGYTF. In nucleotides, the CDR3 is TGTGCCAGTAGTATAGGAGGGGCCGGGGTTTATGGCTACACCTTC.

This clonotype was found many times. The rearrangement joins TRBV18 to TRBJ2-1; no firm D call. V was cut by 3 bases and J by 4 bases, with 10 bases left in between. The CDR3 extends over 14 amino acids. CDR1 and CDR2 from the germline V gene are KGHSH and LQKENI. CDR3 protein: CASSPPPIYNEQFF. The CDR3 DNA reads as TGTGCCAGCTCACCCCCCCCAATTTACAATGAGCAGTTCTTC.

Notes on this clonotype: The junction departs from germline at one end; a sequencing error may be responsible. The chain combines TRBV13 with TRBJ2-3, with 12 bases lining up with TRBD2. The CDR3 length is 16 residues. The germline V gene encodes CDR1 PRHDT and CDR2 FYEKMQ (reference sequence). CDR3 sequence (DNA): TGTGCCAGCAGCTCTTGGACTAGCGGGGCTACAGATACGCCGTATTTT. Residues: CASSSWTSGATDTPYF.

Regarding this clonotype: One end of the junction does not line up with germline, which may come from a read error. In DNA, the CDR3 is TGCAGTGCTAGAGGCCCGGATGAAAGCTTGGCAGAGACCCAGTGCTTC. Translating gives CSARGPDESLAETQCF. This sequence joins TRBV20-1 and TRBJ2-5; D is ambiguous. There are 16 residues in the CDR3. Germline loops: CDR1 DFQATT, CDR2 SNEGSKA (reference sequence).

V usage is TRBV12-3 or TRBV12-4 and J usage is TRBJ1-5, with D possibly matching TRBD1 (6 bases). Trimming pared 5 bases from V and 3 bases from J, leaving 11 bases between. CDR3 length equals 14 residues. The CDR3, as DNA: TGTGCCAGCAGTAGAGACAGGATCAATCAGCCCCAGCATTTT. Translating it yields CASSRDRINQPQHF.

The gene calls are TRBV7-8 and TRBJ1-2; 11 bases are shared with TRBD1. CDR3 length equals 15 residues. CDR1 is SGHVS, CDR2 FQNEAQ, per germline. Trimming cost V 1 base and J 4 bases; bases outside gene matches: 2. CDR3 sequence (DNA): TGTGCCAGCAGCTTAGGCGGGACAGGGGGCTATGGCTACACCTTC. Its translation is CASSLGGTGGYGYTF.

For this clonotype: This may arise from a read error, as a much more abundant clone is one base away. CDR3 sequence reads: CASSQDLNLGSGLFSPLHF. The CDR3 DNA is TGTGCCAGCAGCCAAGATTTAAATCTAGGGAGCGGCCTATTTTCACCCCTCCACTTT. The rearrangement joins TRBV3-1 to TRBJ1-6; D gene ambiguous. V was pared by 0 bases and J by 9 bases, with 24 bases between. CDR1 and CDR2 from the germline V gene are LGHDT and YNNKEL (reference sequence). There are 19 residues in the CDR3.

The chain is built from TRBV24-1 and TRBJ2-7, with a tentative D call TRBD1 (5 bases). The CDR3 spans 12 residues. Per the germline V gene, CDR1 is KGHDR and CDR2 is SFDVKD. Trimming stripped 7 bases from V and 2 bases from J, with 8 bases between. CDR3 residues: CATSQGPYEQYF. CDR3 coding DNA: TGTGCCACCAGCCAGGGCCCCTACGAGCAGTACTTC.

The sample holds a few counts of this clonotype. V gene TRBV20-1 combines with J gene TRBJ1-6; 9 positions agree with TRBD1. CDR1 is DFQATT and CDR2 is SNEGSKA in the germline V gene (reference sequence). Trimming took 3 bases from V and 7 from J; bases not matched to a gene: 7. This CDR3 is 15 amino acids long. The CDR3 protein is CSASQPGQGNSPLHF. The CDR3 nucleotides are TGCAGTGCTAGTCAACCGGGACAGGGAAATTCACCCCTCCACTTT.

J is TRBJ2-5 and V is TRBV20-1; 8 bases line up with TRBD2. The V and J ends lost 5 bases and 4 bases, in that order; junction bases with no gene match: 9. The CDR3 totals 14 residues. CDR1 is DFQATT and CDR2 is SNEGSKA in the germline V gene (reference sequence). CDR3 sequence reads: CSARTAGVGETQYF. DNA for the CDR3: TGCAGTGCTCGCACAGCGGGAGTGGGAGAGACCCAGTACTTC.

This clonotype qualifies as medium-sized. The V gene is TRBV6-6, the J gene TRBJ1-3; unclear D gene. This CDR3 region has 11 residues. Germline V gene sequence: CDR1 MNHNY, CDR2 SVGAGI (reference sequence). V lost 7 bases to trimming and J lost 7 bases, with 8 bases between them. CDR3 sequence (DNA): TGTGCCAGCATAGATGGCAACACCATATATTTT. It yields the protein CASIDGNTIYF.

The chain has TRBV6-1 and TRBJ1-2; D is undetermined. Trimming pared 7 bases from V and 4 bases from J, leaving 16 bases between. This CDR3 is 14 amino acids long. Looked up from germline, CDR1 is MNHNS and CDR2 is SASEGT. Written as DNA, the CDR3 is TGTGCCAGCACCTCATCGGGCGGCAGCTATGGCTACACCTTC. This codes for CASTSSGGSYGYTF.

This clonotype was detected once. The chain recombines TRBV4-1 with TRBJ2-7, with 7 bases lining up with TRBD2. The germline gives CDR1 MGHRA, CDR2 YSYEKL. Losses at the gene ends were 3 bases for V and 4 bases for J; bases not matched to a gene: 6. The CDR3 runs to 14 residues. The CDR3 region has the DNA TGCGCCAGCAGCCATGGGCCGGGGGGATACGAGCAGTACTTC. The encoded protein is CASSHGPGGYEQYF.